The present T cell receptor (beta chain) was sequenced within a study of T-cell memory formation after mild COVID-19. Study-wide results and caveats: Confirmation was lacking for SARS-CoV-2 specificity of second-wave clones that peaked on day 37. Clones shrinking from day 15 to 85 showed even CD4/CD8 mixes; later expanders tilted CD4+.

TCRdb independently ran MiXCR on the 5' RACE reads; one entry per CDR3 protein. Here the sample spans hundreds of thousands of distinct CDR3 sequences, around 27% being singletons. The ends lost 4 bases at V and 7 bases at J; junction bases unmatched: 5. The length of the CDR3 is 15 residues. Looked up from germline, CDR1 is SQVTM and CDR2 is ANQGSEA. Worth noting for this clonotype: What it binds is not known.

Material for sequencing was PBMCs or a T cell subset sorted from them (not recorded which). This receptor was obtained from an adult woman who had mild COVID-19 (a few samples of this study predate the infection). Cell type and time point are not known. V gene TRBV29-1 combines with J gene TRBJ2-1; 15 positions agree with TRBD2. The CDR3 loop is CSVGGLAGGWNEQFF. The CDR3 nucleotides are TGCAGCGTTGGGGGACTAGCGGGAGGTTGGAATGAGCAGTTCTTC.